The 4 T cell receptor beta chains reported below all come from one sample, sequenced in a study of T-cell memory formation after mild COVID-19. Via MiXCR, TCRdb re-called the 5' RACE reads, giving one row per CDR3 protein. The table shows about 340,000 distinct CDR3 sequences, with roughly 13% occurring only once. Sequenced sample: PBMCs or a T cell subset sorted from them (not recorded which). The receptors were sampled from a young man who had mild COVID-19 (a few samples of this study predate the infection). Cell type and time point are not known.

The chain couples TRBV20-1 to TRBJ2-3; tentatively, D is TRBD2 (6 bases). CDR1 is DFQATT and CDR2 is SNEGSKA in the germline V gene (reference sequence). The germline V and J ends were trimmed by 5 bases and 3 bases, with 18 bases remaining between them. The CDR3 has 15 residues. DNA of the CDR3: TGCAGTGCTGGGGGAGTCGGGGCGGGGACAGATACGCAGTATTTT. Translation gives CSAGGVGAGTDTQYF.

The sample holds a few counts of this clonotype. The V and J genes are TRBV5-1 and TRBJ2-5; 9 bases agree with TRBD2. The junction had 3 bases not matched to a gene; V was cut back by 2 bases and J by 1 base. The length of the CDR3 is 15 residues. Germline assignment: CDR1 SGHRS and CDR2 YFSETQ. CDR3 nucleotide sequence: TGCGCCAGCAGCTTATTAGCGGGGGCCCAAGAGACCCAGTACTTC. Translating it yields CASSLLAGAQETQYF.

The rearrangement uses TRBV11-2 and TRBJ2-3, with TRBD2 matching 7 bases. Germline CDR1 reads SGHAT; CDR2 reads FQNNGV. The CDR3 has 15 residues. After removal of 8 bases from V and 1 base from J, the junction contained 9 bases not matched to a gene. The CDR3 DNA sequence: TGTGCCAGCCCGCGTAGCGGGCGCCGCACAGATACGCAGTATTTT. Residues: CASPRSGRRTDTQYF.

The chain has TRBV9 and TRBJ2-1; D possibly corresponds to TRBD1 (6 bases). CDR3 length: 15 amino acids. Germline V gives CDR1 SGDLS, CDR2 YYNGEE. V lost 5 bases and J 0 bases, leaving 12 bases between the germline ends. CDR3 in DNA: TGTGCCAGCAGTCAAACAGGGAGCTCCTACAATGAGCAGTTCTTC. Amino acid sequence: CASSQTGSSYNEQFF.